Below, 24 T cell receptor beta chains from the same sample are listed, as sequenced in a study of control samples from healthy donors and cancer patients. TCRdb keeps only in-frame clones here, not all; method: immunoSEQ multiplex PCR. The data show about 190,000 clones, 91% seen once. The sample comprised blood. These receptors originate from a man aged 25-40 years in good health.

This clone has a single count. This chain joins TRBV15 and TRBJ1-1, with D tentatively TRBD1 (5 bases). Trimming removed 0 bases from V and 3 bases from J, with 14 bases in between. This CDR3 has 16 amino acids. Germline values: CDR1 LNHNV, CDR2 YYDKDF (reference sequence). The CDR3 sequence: CATSRDMSGHDTEAFF. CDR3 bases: TGTGCCACCAGCAGAGATATGTCAGGGCACGACACTGAAGCTTTCTTT.

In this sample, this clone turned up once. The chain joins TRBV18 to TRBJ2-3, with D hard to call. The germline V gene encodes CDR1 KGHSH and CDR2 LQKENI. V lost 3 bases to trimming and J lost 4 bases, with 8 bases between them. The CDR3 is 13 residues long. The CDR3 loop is CASSPLEADTQYF. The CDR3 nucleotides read TGTGCCAGCTCACCTCTTGAGGCAGATACGCAGTATTTT.

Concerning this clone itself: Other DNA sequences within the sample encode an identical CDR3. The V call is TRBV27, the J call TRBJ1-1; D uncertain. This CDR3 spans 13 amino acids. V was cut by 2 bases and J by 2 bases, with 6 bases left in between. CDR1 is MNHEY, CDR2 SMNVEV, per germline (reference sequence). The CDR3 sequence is CASSLTANTEAFF. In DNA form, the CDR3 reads TGTGCCAGCAGTTTAACAGCTAACACTGAAGCTTTCTTT.

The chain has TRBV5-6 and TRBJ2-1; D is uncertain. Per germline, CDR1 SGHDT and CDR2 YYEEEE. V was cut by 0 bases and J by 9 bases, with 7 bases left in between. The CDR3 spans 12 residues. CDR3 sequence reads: CASSLVGPEQFF. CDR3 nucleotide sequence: TGTGCCAGCAGCTTGGTAGGGCCTGAGCAGTTCTTC.

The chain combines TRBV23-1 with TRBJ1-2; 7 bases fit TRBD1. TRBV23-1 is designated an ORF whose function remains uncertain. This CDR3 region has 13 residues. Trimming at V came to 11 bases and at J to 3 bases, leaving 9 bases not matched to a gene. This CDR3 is CAGKTGCDYGYTF. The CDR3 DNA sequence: TGCGCCGGGAAGACAGGGTGCGACTATGGCTACACCTTC.

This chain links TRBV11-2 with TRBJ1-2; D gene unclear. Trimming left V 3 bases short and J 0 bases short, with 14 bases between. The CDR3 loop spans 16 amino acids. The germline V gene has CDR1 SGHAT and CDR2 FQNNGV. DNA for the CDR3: TGTGCCAGCAGCTTGAACTGGGCCATAGCTAACTATGGCTACACCTTC. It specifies CASSLNWAIANYGYTF.

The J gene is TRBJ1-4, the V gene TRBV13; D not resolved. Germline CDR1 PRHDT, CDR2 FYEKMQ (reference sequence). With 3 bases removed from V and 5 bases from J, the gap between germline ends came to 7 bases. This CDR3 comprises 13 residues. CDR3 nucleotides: TGTGCCAGCAGCTTGGGCGGAAATGAAAAACTGTTTTTT. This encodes CASSLGGNEKLFF.

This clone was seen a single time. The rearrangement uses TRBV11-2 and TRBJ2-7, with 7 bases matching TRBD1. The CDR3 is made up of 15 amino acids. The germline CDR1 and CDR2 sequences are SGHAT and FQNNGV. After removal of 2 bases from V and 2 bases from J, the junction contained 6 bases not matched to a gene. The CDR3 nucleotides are TGTGCCAGCAGCTTAAGTCAGGGGGACGCCTACGAGCAGTACTTC. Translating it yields CASSLSQGDAYEQYF. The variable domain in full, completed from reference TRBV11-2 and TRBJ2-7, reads EAGVAQSPRYKIIEKRQSVAFWCNPISGHATLYWYQQILGQGPKLLIQFQNNGVVDDSQLPKDRFSAERLKGVDSTLKIQPAKLEDSAVYLCASSLSQGDAYEQYFGPGTRLTVT.

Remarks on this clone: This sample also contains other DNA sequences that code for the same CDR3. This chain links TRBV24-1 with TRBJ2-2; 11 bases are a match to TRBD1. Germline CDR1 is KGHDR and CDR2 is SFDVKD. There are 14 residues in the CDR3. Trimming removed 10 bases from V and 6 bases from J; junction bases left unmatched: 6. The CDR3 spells CATRDRGLAGELFF. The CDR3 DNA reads TGTGCCACTCGGGACAGGGGGTTAGCCGGGGAGCTGTTTTTT.

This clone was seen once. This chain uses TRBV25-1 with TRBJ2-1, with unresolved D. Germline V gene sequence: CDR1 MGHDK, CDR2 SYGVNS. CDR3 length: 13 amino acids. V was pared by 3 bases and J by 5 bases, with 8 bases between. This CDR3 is CASSESADNEQFF. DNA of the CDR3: TGTGCCAGCAGTGAGTCTGCGGACAATGAGCAGTTCTTC.

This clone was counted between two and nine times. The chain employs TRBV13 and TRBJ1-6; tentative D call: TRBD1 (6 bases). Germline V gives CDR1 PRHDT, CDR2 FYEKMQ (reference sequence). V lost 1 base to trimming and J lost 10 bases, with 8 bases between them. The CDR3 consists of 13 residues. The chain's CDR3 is CASSLDRESPLHF. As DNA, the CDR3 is TGTGCCAGCAGCTTAGACAGGGAATCACCCCTCCACTTT.

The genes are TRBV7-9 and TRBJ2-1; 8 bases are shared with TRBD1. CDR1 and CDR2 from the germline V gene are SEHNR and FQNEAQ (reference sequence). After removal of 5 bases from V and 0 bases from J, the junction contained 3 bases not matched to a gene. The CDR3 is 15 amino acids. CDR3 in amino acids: CASSPGQDSYNEQFF. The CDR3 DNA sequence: TGTGCCAGCAGCCCGGGACAGGACTCCTACAATGAGCAGTTCTTC.

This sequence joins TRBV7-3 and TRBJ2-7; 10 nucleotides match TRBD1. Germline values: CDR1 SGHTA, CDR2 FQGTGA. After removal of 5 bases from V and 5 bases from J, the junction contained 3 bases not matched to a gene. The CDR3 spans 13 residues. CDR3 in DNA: TGTGCCAGCAGCCGGGACAGGGGCAACGAGCAGTACTTC. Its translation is CASSRDRGNEQYF.

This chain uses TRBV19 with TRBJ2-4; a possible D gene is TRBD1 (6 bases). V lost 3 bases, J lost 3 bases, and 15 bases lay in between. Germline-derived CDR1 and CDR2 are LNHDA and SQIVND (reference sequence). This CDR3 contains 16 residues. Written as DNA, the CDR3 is TGTGCCAGTAGTATCCCCCCAACAGGGAGCAAAAACATTCAGTACTTC. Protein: CASSIPPTGSKNIQYF.

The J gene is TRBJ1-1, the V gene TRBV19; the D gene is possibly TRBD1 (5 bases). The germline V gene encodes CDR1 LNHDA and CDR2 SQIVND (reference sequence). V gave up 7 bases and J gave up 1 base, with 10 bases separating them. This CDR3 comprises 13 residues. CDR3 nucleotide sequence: TGTGCCAGTAAGGAGGGGCCGAACACTGAAGCTTTCTTT. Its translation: CASKEGPNTEAFF.

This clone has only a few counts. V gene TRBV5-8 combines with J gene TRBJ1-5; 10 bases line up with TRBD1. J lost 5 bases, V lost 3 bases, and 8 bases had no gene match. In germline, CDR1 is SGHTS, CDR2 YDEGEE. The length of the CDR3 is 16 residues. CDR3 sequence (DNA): TGTGCCAGCAGCTCACTGGGACAGGGGTTCGATCAGCCCCAGCATTTT. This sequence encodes CASSSLGQGFDQPQHF.

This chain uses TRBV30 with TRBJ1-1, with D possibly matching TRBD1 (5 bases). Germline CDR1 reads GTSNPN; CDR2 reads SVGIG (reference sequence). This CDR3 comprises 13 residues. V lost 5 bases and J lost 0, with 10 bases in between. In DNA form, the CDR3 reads TGTGCCTGGGGGACGGATTTGAACACTGAAGCTTTCTTT. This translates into CAWGTDLNTEAFF.

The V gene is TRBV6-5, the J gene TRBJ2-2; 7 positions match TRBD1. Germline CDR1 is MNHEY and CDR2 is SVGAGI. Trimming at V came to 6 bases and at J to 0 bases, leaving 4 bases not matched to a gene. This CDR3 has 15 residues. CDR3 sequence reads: CASSNQGANTGELFF. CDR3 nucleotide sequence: TGTGCCAGCAGCAACCAGGGGGCGAACACCGGGGAGCTGTTTTTT.

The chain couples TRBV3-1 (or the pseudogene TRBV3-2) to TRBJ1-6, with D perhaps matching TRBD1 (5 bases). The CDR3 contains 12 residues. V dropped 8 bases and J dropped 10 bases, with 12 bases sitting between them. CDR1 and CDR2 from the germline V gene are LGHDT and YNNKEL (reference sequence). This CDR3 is CASGLRDSPLHF. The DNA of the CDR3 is TGTGCCAGCGGCCTCCGGGACTCACCCCTCCACTTT.

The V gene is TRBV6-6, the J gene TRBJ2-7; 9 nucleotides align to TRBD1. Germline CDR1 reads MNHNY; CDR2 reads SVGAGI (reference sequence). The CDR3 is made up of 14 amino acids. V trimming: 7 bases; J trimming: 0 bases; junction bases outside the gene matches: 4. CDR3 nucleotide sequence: TGTGCCAGCAAACAGGGGGCTACCTCCTACGAGCAGTACTTC. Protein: CASKQGATSYEQYF.

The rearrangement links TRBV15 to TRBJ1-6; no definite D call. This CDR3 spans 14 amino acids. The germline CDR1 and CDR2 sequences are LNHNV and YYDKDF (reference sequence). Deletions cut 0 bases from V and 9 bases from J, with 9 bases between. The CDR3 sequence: CATSRDTLGSPLHF. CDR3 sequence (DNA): TGTGCCACCAGCAGAGATACCCTAGGTTCACCCCTCCACTTT.

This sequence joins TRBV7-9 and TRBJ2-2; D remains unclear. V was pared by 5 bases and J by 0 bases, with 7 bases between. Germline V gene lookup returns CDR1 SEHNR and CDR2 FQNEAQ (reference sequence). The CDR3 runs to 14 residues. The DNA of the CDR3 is TGTGCCAGCAGCCCAGATTCGAACACCGGGGAGCTGTTTTTT. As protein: CASSPDSNTGELFF.

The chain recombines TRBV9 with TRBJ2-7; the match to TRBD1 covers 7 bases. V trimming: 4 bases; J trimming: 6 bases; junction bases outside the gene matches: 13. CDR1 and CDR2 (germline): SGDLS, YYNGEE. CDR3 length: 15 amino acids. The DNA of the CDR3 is TGTGCCAGCAGCTCAGATGGGACAGCCTCCCTCGAGCAGTACTTC. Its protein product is CASSSDGTASLEQYF.

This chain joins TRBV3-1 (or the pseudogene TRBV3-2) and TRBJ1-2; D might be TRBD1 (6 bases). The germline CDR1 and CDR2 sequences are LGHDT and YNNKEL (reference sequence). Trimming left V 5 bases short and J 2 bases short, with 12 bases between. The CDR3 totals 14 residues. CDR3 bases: TGTGCCAGCAGCACCCGACAGGCGAACTATGGCTACACCTTC. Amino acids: CASSTRQANYGYTF.